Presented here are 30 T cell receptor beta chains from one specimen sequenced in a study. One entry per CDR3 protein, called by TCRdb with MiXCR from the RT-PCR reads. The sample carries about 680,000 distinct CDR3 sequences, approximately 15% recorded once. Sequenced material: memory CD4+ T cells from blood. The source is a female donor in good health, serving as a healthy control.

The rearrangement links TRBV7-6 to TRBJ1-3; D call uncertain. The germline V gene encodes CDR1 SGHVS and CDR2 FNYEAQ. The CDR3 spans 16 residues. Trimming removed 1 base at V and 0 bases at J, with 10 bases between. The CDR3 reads CASSLVAGSSGNTIYF. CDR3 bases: TGTGCCAGCAGCTTAGTGGCTGGGAGCTCTGGAAACACCATATATTTT.

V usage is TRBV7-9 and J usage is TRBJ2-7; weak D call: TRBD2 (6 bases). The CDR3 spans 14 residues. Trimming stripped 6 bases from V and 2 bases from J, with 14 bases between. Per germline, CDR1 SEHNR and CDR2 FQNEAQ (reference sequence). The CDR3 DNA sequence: TGTGCCAGCAGACTACCGGGACTCCCCTACGAGCAGTACTTC. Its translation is CASRLPGLPYEQYF.

The CDR3 DNA follows: TGTGCCATCAGTGATATTCTTGTGGGACTAGCGGGAGAGTACGAGCAGTACTTC. The encoded protein is CAISDILVGLAGEYEQYF. The gene calls are TRBV10-3 and TRBJ2-7; 14 bases agree with TRBD2. There are 18 residues in the CDR3. V trimming: 3 bases; J trimming: 4 bases; junction bases outside the gene matches: 11. Germline values: CDR1 ENHRY, CDR2 SYGVKD.

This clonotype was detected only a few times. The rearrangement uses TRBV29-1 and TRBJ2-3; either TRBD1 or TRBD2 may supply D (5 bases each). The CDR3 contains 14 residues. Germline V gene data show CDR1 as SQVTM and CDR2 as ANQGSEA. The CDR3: CSLRPQGRADTQYF. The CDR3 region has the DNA TGCTCCCTCCGGCCGCAGGGACGTGCAGATACGCAGTATTTT.

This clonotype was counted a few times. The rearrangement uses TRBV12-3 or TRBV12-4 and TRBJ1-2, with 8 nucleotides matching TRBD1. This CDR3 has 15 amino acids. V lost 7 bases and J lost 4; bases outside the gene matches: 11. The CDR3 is CASTGTGGGFYGYTF. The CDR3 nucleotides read TGTGCCAGCACCGGGACAGGTGGGGGGTTCTATGGCTACACCTTC.

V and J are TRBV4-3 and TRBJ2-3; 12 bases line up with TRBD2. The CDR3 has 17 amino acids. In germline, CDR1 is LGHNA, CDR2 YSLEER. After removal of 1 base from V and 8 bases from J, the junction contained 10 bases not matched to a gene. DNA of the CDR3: TGCGCCAGCAGCCAAGCCCCCGGACTAGCGGGGCTTGGTACGCAGTATTTT. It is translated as CASSQAPGLAGLGTQYF.

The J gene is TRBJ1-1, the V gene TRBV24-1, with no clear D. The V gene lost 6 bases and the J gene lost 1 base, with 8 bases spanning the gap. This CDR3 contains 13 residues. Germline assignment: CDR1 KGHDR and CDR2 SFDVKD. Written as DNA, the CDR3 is TGTGCCACCAGTTGGAAGGGGAACACTGAAGCTTTCTTT. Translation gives CATSWKGNTEAFF.

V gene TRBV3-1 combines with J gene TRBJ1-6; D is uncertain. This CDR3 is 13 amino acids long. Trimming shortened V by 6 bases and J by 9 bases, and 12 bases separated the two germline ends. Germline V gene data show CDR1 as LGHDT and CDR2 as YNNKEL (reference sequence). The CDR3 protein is CASRRREGSPLHF. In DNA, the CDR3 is TGTGCCAGCAGAAGAAGGGAAGGTTCACCCCTCCACTTT.

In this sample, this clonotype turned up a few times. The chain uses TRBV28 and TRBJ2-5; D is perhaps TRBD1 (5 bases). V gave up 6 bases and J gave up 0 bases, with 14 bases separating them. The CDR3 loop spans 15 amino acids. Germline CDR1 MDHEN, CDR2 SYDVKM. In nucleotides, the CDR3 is TGTGCCAGCAGCCACCTTACAGGAAACCAAGAGACCCAGTACTTC. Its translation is CASSHLTGNQETQYF.

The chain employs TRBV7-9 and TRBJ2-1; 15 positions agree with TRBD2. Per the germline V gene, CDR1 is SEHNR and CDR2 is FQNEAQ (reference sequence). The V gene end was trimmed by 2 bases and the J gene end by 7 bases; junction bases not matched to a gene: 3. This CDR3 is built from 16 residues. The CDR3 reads CASSLRGTSGRNEQFF. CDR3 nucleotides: TGTGCCAGCAGCTTACGCGGGACTAGCGGGAGGAATGAGCAGTTCTTC.

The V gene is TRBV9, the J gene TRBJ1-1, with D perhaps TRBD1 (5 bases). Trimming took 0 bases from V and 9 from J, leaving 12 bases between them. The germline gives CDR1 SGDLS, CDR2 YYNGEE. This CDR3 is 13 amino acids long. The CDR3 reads CASSVVGGSKAFF. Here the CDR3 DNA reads TGTGCCAGCAGCGTAGTTGGGGGAAGCAAAGCTTTCTTT.

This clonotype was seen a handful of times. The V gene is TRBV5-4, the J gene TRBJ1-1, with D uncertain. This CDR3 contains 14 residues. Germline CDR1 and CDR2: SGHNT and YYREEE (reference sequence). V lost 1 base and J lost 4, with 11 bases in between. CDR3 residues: CASSLSLGVTEAFF. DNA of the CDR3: TGTGCCAGCAGCTTGTCCCTGGGCGTCACTGAAGCTTTCTTT.

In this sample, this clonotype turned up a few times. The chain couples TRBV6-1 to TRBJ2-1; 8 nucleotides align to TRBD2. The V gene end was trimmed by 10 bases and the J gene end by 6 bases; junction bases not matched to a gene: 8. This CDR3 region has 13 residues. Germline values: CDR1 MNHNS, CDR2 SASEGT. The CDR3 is CATRIAGINEQFF. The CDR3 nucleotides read TGTGCCACCCGGATAGCGGGGATCAATGAGCAGTTCTTC.

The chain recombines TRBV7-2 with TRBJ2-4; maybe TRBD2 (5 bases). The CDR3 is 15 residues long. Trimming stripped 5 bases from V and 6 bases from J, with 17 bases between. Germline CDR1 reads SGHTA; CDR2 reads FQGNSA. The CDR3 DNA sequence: TGTGCCAGCAGCCCCTCGAGTGAGGGCCGAAACATTCAGTACTTC. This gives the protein CASSPSSEGRNIQYF.

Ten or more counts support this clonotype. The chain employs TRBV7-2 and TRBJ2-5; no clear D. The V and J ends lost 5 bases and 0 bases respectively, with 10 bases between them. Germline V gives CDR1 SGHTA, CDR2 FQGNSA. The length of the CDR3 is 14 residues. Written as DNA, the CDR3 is TGTGCCAGCAGCCCCCGGCGGAACCAAGAGACCCAGTACTTC. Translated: CASSPRRNQETQYF.

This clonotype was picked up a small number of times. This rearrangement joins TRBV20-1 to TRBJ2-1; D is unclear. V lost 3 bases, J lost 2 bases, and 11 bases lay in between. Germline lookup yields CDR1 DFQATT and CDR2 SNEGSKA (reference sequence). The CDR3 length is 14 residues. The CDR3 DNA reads TGCAGTGCTAGGGACCTAAATGCCTACAATGAGCAGTTCTTC. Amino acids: CSARDLNAYNEQFF.

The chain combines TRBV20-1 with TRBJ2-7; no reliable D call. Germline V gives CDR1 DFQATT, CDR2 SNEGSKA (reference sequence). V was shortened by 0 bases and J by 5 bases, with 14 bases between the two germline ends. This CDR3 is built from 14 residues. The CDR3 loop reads CSARDHKRLDEQYF. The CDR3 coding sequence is TGCAGTGCTAGAGATCATAAGCGACTCGACGAGCAGTACTTC.

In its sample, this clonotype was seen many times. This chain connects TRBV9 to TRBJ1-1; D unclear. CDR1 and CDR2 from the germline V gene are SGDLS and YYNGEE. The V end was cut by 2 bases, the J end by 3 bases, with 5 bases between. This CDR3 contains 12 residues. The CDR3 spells CASSVRDTEAFF. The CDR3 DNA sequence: TGTGCCAGCAGCGTCCGGGACACTGAAGCTTTCTTT.

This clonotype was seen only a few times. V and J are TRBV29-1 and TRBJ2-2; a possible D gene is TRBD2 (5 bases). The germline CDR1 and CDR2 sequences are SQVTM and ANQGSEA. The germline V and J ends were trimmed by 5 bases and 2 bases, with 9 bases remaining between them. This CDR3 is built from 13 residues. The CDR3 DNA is TGCAGCGTTCGGGGTACCAACACCGGGGAGCTGTTTTTT. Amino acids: CSVRGTNTGELFF.

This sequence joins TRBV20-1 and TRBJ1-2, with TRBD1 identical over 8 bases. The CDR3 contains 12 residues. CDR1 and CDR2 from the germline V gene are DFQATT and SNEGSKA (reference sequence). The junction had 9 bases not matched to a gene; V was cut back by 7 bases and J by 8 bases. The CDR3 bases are TGCAGTGGGGAACAGGGGGGGATGGGCTACACCTTC. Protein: CSGEQGGMGYTF.

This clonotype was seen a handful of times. The CDR3 DNA reads TGTGCCAGCAGTTTAGCGCATCCGGGGTACACAGATACGCAGTATTTT. Translating gives CASSLAHPGYTDTQYF. The genes are TRBV12-3 or TRBV12-4 and TRBJ2-3; possibly TRBD2 for D (5 bases). V dropped 0 bases and J dropped 2 bases, with 12 bases sitting between them. The length of the CDR3 is 16 residues.

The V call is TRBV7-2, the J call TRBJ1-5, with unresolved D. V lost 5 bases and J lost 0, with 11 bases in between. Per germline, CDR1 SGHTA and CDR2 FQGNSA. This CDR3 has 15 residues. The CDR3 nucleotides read TGTGCCAGCAGCACGGACGTATTTAGCAATCAGCCCCAGCATTTT. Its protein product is CASSTDVFSNQPQHF.

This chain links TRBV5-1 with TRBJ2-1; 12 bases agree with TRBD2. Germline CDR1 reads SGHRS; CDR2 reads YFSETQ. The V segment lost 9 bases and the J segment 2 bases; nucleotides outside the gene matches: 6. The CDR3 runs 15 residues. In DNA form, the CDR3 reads TGCGCCACTAAACTAGCGGGGGGCGCCTACAATGAGCAGTTCTTC. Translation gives CATKLAGGAYNEQFF.

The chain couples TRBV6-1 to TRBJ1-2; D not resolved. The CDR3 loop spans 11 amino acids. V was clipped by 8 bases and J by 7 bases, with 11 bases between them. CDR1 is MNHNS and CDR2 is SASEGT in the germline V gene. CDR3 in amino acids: CASPTYSGYTF. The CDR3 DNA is TGTGCCAGCCCTACGTACAGTGGCTACACCTTC.

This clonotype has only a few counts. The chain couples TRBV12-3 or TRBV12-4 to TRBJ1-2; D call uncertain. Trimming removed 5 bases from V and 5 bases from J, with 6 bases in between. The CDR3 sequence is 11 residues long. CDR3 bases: TGTGCCAGCAGTAACCGATATGGCTACACCTTC. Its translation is CASSNRYGYTF.

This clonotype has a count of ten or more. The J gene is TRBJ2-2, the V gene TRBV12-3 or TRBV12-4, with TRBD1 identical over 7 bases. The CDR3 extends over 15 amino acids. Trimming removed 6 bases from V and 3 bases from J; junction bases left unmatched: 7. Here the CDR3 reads CASRSGTDYTGELFF. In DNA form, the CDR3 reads TGTGCCAGCAGATCCGGGACAGACTACACCGGGGAGCTGTTTTTT.

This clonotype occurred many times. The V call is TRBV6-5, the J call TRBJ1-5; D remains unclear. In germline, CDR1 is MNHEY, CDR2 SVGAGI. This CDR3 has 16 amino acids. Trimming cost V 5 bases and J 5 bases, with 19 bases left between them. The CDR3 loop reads CASSDPWTMGYQPQHF. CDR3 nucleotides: TGTGCCAGCAGTGACCCCTGGACGATGGGTTATCAGCCCCAGCATTTT.

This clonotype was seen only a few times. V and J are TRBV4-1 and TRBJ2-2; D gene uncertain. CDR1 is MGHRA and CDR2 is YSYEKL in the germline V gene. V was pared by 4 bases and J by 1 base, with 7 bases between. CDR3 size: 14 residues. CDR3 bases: TGCGCCAGCAGCCCCCTGGAGAACACCGGGGAGCTGTTTTTT. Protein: CASSPLENTGELFF.

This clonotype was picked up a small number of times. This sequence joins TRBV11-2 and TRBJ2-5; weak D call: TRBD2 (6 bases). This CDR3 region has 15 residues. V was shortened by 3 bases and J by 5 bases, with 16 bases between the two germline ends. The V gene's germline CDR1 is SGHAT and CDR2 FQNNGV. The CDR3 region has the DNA TGTGCCAGCAGCTTTCCTGGAGGGGCCCTGGAGACCCAGTACTTC. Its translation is CASSFPGGALETQYF.

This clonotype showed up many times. The chain's CDR3 is CAISATSGSVQTQYF. The CDR3 bases are TGTGCCATCAGCGCCACTAGCGGGAGCGTACAGACCCAGTACTTC. The chain uses TRBV10-3 and TRBJ2-5; 11 bases are a match to TRBD2. CDR3 length: 15 amino acids. From germline, CDR1 is ENHRY and CDR2 SYGVKD. V was clipped by 6 bases and J by 6 bases; unmatched bases: 9.